The 28 T cell receptor beta chains below were found in one sample sequenced in a study of cytomegalovirus exposure and HLA in healthy donors. The PCR had 60 Vbeta and 13 Jbeta primers. TCRdb keeps only in-frame clones here, not all; method: immunoSEQ multiplex PCR. This table holds 150,000 to 200,000 clones, 82% found once. The specimen sequenced was PBMCs. The receptors stem from a man in his forties in good health and CMV-seronegative.

The chain joins TRBV4-3 to TRBJ2-7, with TRBD2 identical over 13 bases. Looked up from germline, CDR1 is LGHNA and CDR2 is YSLEER. The CDR3 extends over 14 amino acids. The V gene end was trimmed by 7 bases and the J gene end by 5 bases; junction bases not matched to a gene: 5. The CDR3 DNA sequence: TGCGCCAGCATTCACGGGACTAGCGGGAACGAGCAGTACTTC. It yields the protein CASIHGTSGNEQYF.

The V and J genes are TRBV11-2 and TRBJ2-3; 11 bases are shared with TRBD2. J was trimmed by 5 bases and V by 4 bases; bases with no gene match: 5. The CDR3 is 15 residues long. In germline, CDR1 is SGHAT, CDR2 FQNNGV. This chain's CDR3 is CASSWVAGGRDTQYF. The DNA for the CDR3 is TGTGCCAGCAGCTGGGTAGCGGGGGGGAGAGATACGCAGTATTTT.

The V gene is TRBV5-1, the J gene TRBJ1-1; D not certain. Germline V gene lookup returns CDR1 SGHRS and CDR2 YFSETQ. V shed 0 bases and J shed 3 bases, with 9 bases lying between them. This CDR3 region has 14 residues. In DNA form, the CDR3 reads TGCGCCAGCAGCTTGGGCGGGTCCTACACTGAAGCTTTCTTT. Residues: CASSLGGSYTEAFF. Filled out from reference TRBV5-1 and TRBJ1-1, the complete variable domain reads KAGVTQTPRYLIKTRGQQVTLSCSPISGHRSVSWYQQTPGQGLQFLFEYFSETQRNKGNFPGRFSGRQFSNSRSEMNVSTLELGDSALYLCASSLGGSYTEAFFGQGTRLTVV.

This clone turned up a few times. V gene TRBV27 combines with J gene TRBJ2-1, with TRBD2 matching 8 bases. Trimming removed 3 bases from V and 5 bases from J; junction bases left unmatched: 6. Germline assignment: CDR1 MNHEY and CDR2 SMNVEV (reference sequence). The CDR3 contains 15 residues. CDR3 DNA: TGTGCCAGCAGTTTCTGGGGTAGCGGGGACAATGAGCAGTTCTTC. Encoded protein: CASSFWGSGDNEQFF.

J is TRBJ2-7 and V is TRBV15, with 9 bases matching TRBD2. CDR3 length equals 15 residues. The V gene's germline CDR1 is LNHNV and CDR2 YYDKDF (reference sequence). J lost 5 bases, V lost 1 base, and 6 bases had no gene match. This CDR3 is CATSRAASGIDEQYF. The DNA for the CDR3 is TGTGCCACCAGCAGAGCTGCTAGCGGGATCGACGAGCAGTACTTC.

The genes are TRBV6-5 and TRBJ2-7; 8 nucleotides align to TRBD1. V lost 3 bases to trimming and J lost 0 bases; unmatched junction nucleotides: 7. This CDR3 region has 16 residues. Germline loops: CDR1 MNHEY, CDR2 SVGAGI. Here the CDR3 DNA reads TGTGCCAGCAGTTATCTTCGGACAGGGAGCTCCTACGAGCAGTACTTC. This translates into CASSYLRTGSSYEQYF.

V gene TRBV18 combines with J gene TRBJ2-1; D may be TRBD2 (6 bases). Germline CDR1 KGHSH, CDR2 LQKENI. This CDR3 region has 13 residues. Between the trimmed V and J ends, which lost 6 bases and 8 bases, there was a span of 14 bases. The CDR3 DNA reads as TGTGCCAGCTCCCCAAGAGCGGGTCATGAGCAGTTCTTC. This encodes CASSPRAGHEQFF.

This clone appeared a single time. This rearrangement joins TRBV27 to TRBJ2-3, with 15 bases fitting TRBD2. Per germline, CDR1 MNHEY and CDR2 SMNVEV (reference sequence). Unmatched junction bases numbered 15, after V lost 6 bases and J lost 8 bases. The CDR3 runs to 18 residues. CDR3 sequence: CASSGVGVPGLAGGTQYF. The CDR3 DNA follows: TGTGCCAGCAGCGGGGTTGGGGTACCGGGACTAGCGGGGGGTACGCAGTATTTT.

This clone was seen a handful of times. This rearrangement joins TRBV5-3 to TRBJ2-7; possible D gene TRBD2, 7 bases. TRBV5-3 is classed as an ORF, of uncertain function. The CDR3 has 13 residues. V shed 5 bases and J shed 3 bases, with 12 bases lying between them. The CDR3 DNA sequence: TGTGCCAGAAGATGGGAGGGGGGCTACGAGCAGTACTTC. This translates into CARRWEGGYEQYF.

V gene TRBV27 combines with J gene TRBJ2-3; 8 positions match TRBD2. The CDR3 is made up of 16 amino acids. V shed 6 bases, J shed 6 bases, and the junction held 14 bases outside the gene matches. CDR1 and CDR2 from the germline V gene are MNHEY and SMNVEV (reference sequence). CDR3 loop: CASSETLAGRPDTQYF. For the CDR3, the DNA is TGTGCCAGCAGCGAGACTCTAGCGGGCCGACCTGATACGCAGTATTTT.

The rearrangement uses TRBV5-1 and TRBJ2-2; 7 bases fit TRBD1. The CDR3 contains 16 residues. CDR1 SGHRS and CDR2 YFSETQ come from the germline V gene. V shed 2 bases, J shed 3 bases, and the junction held 7 bases outside the gene matches. The CDR3 protein is CASSLPTGLDTGELFF. In DNA, the CDR3 is TGCGCCAGCAGCTTACCGACAGGGTTAGACACCGGGGAGCTGTTTTTT.

V usage is TRBV27 and J usage is TRBJ1-5; TRBD1 matches 8 bases. This CDR3 comprises 17 residues. Germline V CDR1 and CDR2: MNHEY, SMNVEV (reference sequence). V shed 5 bases and J 7 bases; nucleotides not matched to a gene: 16. CDR3: CASSPTYQDRAGQPQHF. The CDR3 region has the DNA TGTGCCAGCAGTCCGACCTACCAGGACAGGGCGGGACAGCCCCAGCATTTT.

This clone was observed a few times. V and J are TRBV6-1 and TRBJ2-3; D might be TRBD2 (6 bases). Trimming stripped 4 bases from V and 6 bases from J, with 14 bases between. Per germline, CDR1 MNHNS and CDR2 SASEGT. The CDR3 runs to 14 residues. CDR3 residues: CASSANPGVDTQYF. Here the CDR3 DNA reads TGTGCCAGCAGTGCAAATCCGGGGGTTGATACGCAGTATTTT.

The chain uses TRBV19 and TRBJ1-1, with D unclear. V gave up 8 bases and J gave up 5 bases, with 18 bases separating them. Per the germline V gene, CDR1 is LNHDA and CDR2 is SQIVND (reference sequence). There are 14 residues in the CDR3. This CDR3 is CASAKPMRKTEAFF. The CDR3 nucleotides are TGTGCCAGTGCAAAACCGATGAGAAAGACTGAAGCTTTCTTT.

V is TRBV5-4 and J is TRBJ2-3; TRBD1 might be the D (6 bases). Germline V gene data show CDR1 as SGHNT and CDR2 as YYREEE (reference sequence). Trimming took off 4 bases at V and 1 base at J, with 13 bases between the two ends. The CDR3 contains 15 residues. Here the CDR3 reads CASSTGTRGTDTQYF. Here the CDR3 DNA reads TGTGCCAGCAGCACCGGGACAAGGGGCACAGATACGCAGTATTTT.

The chain employs TRBV27 and TRBJ2-7; 10 bases fit TRBD2. Germline CDR1 is MNHEY and CDR2 is SMNVEV (reference sequence). The CDR3 contains 14 residues. Unmatched junction bases numbered 6, after V lost 8 bases and J lost 2 bases. The CDR3 protein is CASGPAGGPYEQYF. The DNA for the CDR3 is TGTGCCAGCGGCCCAGCGGGAGGGCCCTACGAGCAGTACTTC.

This clone was counted once. This chain uses TRBV7-2 with TRBJ2-7; 12 nucleotides agree with TRBD2. The CDR3 sequence is 16 residues long. Trimming cost V 4 bases and J 4 bases; bases outside gene matches: 8. CDR1 is SGHTA, CDR2 FQGNSA, per germline. The CDR3 region is CASSSGLAGREYEQYF. The CDR3 nucleotides read TGTGCCAGCAGCTCAGGACTAGCGGGGAGGGAATACGAGCAGTACTTC. The variable domain in full, with the rest retrieved from reference TRBV7-2 and TRBJ2-7, is GAGVSQSPSNKVTEKGKDVELRCDPISGHTALYWYRQSLGQGLEFLIYFQGNSAPDKSGLPSDRFSAERTGGSVSTLTIQRTQQEDSAVYLCASSSGLAGREYEQYFGPGTRLTVT.

The V and J genes are TRBV7-2 and TRBJ1-6; D is possibly TRBD1 (5 bases). The CDR3 runs to 15 residues. Trimming shortened V by 1 base and J by 9 bases, and 13 bases separated the two germline ends. Germline loops: CDR1 SGHTA, CDR2 FQGNSA. In nucleotides, the CDR3 is TGTGCCAGCAGCTTAGGCCCGGGGGGTGGTTCACCCCTCCACTTT. The encoded protein is CASSLGPGGGSPLHF.

The chain employs TRBV9 and TRBJ2-1, with TRBD2 matching 10 bases. The germline CDR1 and CDR2 sequences are SGDLS and YYNGEE. Trimming cost V 4 bases and J 2 bases; bases outside gene matches: 3. This CDR3 contains 15 residues. For the CDR3, the DNA is TGTGCCAGCAGCACCACTAGCGGGGCCTACAATGAGCAGTTCTTC. It codes for CASSTTSGAYNEQFF.

The genes are TRBV6-4 and TRBJ2-2; TRBD1 agrees at 7 bases. CDR3 size: 16 residues. The V and J ends lost 4 bases and 2 bases, in that order; junction bases with no gene match: 7. CDR1 MRHNA and CDR2 SNTAGT come from the germline V gene. This CDR3 is CASSAQGSKNTGELFF. The CDR3 DNA reads TGTGCCAGCAGTGCACAGGGGAGTAAAAACACCGGGGAGCTGTTTTTT.

This sequence joins TRBV9 and TRBJ2-2; D may be TRBD1 (5 bases). CDR1 and CDR2 from the germline V gene are SGDLS and YYNGEE. The CDR3 totals 17 residues. V gave up 2 bases and J gave up 0 bases, with 14 bases separating them. CDR3: CASSVGQTDSNTGELFF. The DNA of the CDR3 is TGTGCCAGCAGCGTGGGGCAGACCGATTCGAACACCGGGGAGCTGTTTTTT.

This CDR3 reads CASSLSRLIRRSYEQYF. The CDR3 DNA is TGTGCCAGCAGTCTTTCCCGGCTTATTCGGAGGTCCTACGAGCAGTACTTC. The chain uses TRBV28 and TRBJ2-7, with D perhaps matching TRBD2 (5 bases). Germline-derived CDR1 and CDR2 are MDHEN and SYDVKM. V lost 5 bases and J 1 base, leaving 21 bases between the germline ends. The CDR3 sequence is 17 residues long.

The chain recombines TRBV7-9 with TRBJ1-5; 10 bases are a match to TRBD1. The V segment lost 7 bases and the J segment 5 bases; nucleotides outside the gene matches: 14. The germline V gene has CDR1 SEHNR and CDR2 FQNEAQ (reference sequence). This CDR3 is 17 amino acids long. CDR3 nucleotide sequence: TGTGCCAGCAAAATCTCGGGTCTGACAGGGGGCTATCAGCCCCAGCATTTT. The encoded protein is CASKISGLTGGYQPQHF.

There are a few counts of this clone. V usage is TRBV7-9 and J usage is TRBJ2-5; D gene ambiguous. Between the trimmed V and J ends, which lost 6 bases and 4 bases, there was a span of 15 bases. The CDR3 is 14 amino acids. Per germline, CDR1 SEHNR and CDR2 FQNEAQ (reference sequence). CDR3 DNA sequence: TGTGCCAGCAGTTTAAGCCTGACACGAGAGACCCAGTACTTC. Its translation: CASSLSLTRETQYF.

The chain has TRBV30 and TRBJ2-3; TRBD2 aligns across 7 bases. V lost 4 bases, J lost 3 bases, and 7 bases stayed unmatched. This CDR3 comprises 14 residues. CDR1 GTSNPN and CDR2 SVGIG come from the germline V gene (reference sequence). CDR3 in DNA: TGTGCCTGGAAATGGGGCGGGAGAACAGATACGCAGTATTTT. Its translation: CAWKWGGRTDTQYF.

The chain links TRBV25-1 to TRBJ2-2, with 7 bases that match TRBD2. Germline CDR1 MGHDK, CDR2 SYGVNS. With 8 bases clipped from V and 7 bases from J, the junction kept 4 bases outside the gene matches. The CDR3 has 12 amino acids. CDR3 bases: TGTGCCAGCCGACCGGGGGGCGGGGAGCTGTTTTTT. Translated: CASRPGGGELFF.

V and J are TRBV28 and TRBJ1-5, with 9 bases lining up with TRBD1. V trimming: 8 bases; J trimming: 9 bases; junction bases outside the gene matches: 14. Per the germline V gene, CDR1 is MDHEN and CDR2 is SYDVKM. This CDR3 has 15 amino acids. The CDR3 bases are TGTGCCAGCGACAGTGGACAGGGGAGTCTTGTGCCCCAGCATTTT. Residues: CASDSGQGSLVPQHF.

The chain uses TRBV7-4 and TRBJ1-5; D is unclear. This CDR3 spans 12 amino acids. Germline values: CDR1 SGHVT, CDR2 SQSDAQ. The ends were cut back, 4 bases at V and 7 bases at J, with 8 bases in the middle. CDR3 in DNA: TGTGCCAGCAGCTCCGGCGGACAGCCCCAGCATTTT. Translated, it gives CASSSGGQPQHF.